This entry concerns a single T cell receptor beta chain. There are a few counts of this clonotype. What antigen it recognizes has not been identified. No base qualities exist here, and no much larger clone lies one base off it. The sample originates from a study of response to subunit inactivated influenza vaccine (dated by TCRdb to 2016 to 2019). Background for the entire study: To follow how T cells responded to a trivalent subunit inactivated influenza vaccine, the researchers relied on deep quantitative profiling of the T cell receptor repertoire.

General findings and caveats noted by the study authors: According to the authors, only a limited number of new T cells may be recruited by each seasonal influenza vaccination.

V is pruned by 3 bases and J by 6 bases, leaving 7 bases of the junction without a gene match. The CDR3 sequence holds 15 residues, the cysteine and phenylalanine included. Only CDR3 DNA remains: 45 bases, in frame from the first base. CDR1 and CDR2 (ENHRY, SYGVKD) derive from the germline V gene. To prepare the library, RT-PCR was applied. These reads were obtained on an Illumina HiSeq 2500. TCRdb reprocessed the public reads (quality trimming at Q25 with fastp, clone calling with MiXCR) and kept in-frame beta chains. Identical CDR3 proteins give one entry, which carries the most common genes and DNA. The sample table holds a few hundred thousand distinct CDR3 sequences, of which less than 7.5% were seen once. Jointly, the top ten make up around 13% of the sample.

This receptor was identified in a man between 50 and 69 years old who received an inactivated influenza vaccine. Donor details come from another sample of the same person, matched by shared clones. Specimen: PBMCs from blood, collected less than 30 months after vaccination. The V and J segments used are TRBV10-3 and TRBJ1-2; a stretch of 10 junction bases matches TRBD1. This receptor has the CDR3 CAISDSDRGLNGYTF. In nucleotide form, the sequence is TGTGCCATCAGTGATTCCGACAGGGGGCTGAATGGCTACACCTTC.